Following are 10 T cell receptor beta chains from one sample sequenced in a study of shared clonotypes between healthy human individuals. Measured with immunoSEQ multiplex PCR; TCRdb has only the in-frame clones, and not every one. Altogether around 1.5 million clones are present, 98% being singletons, with the ten largest covering roughly 0.42%. The sequencing input was naive CD4+ T cells sorted from blood. Documented subset: CD45RA+ positively selected. All receptors come from a man aged 25-40 years in good health.

A word on this clone: One junction end does not reproduce the germline sequence, and a read error may be involved. This chain joins TRBV7-9 and TRBJ2-7; TRBD1 might be the D (7 bases). Germline V gene sequence: CDR1 SEHNR, CDR2 FQNEAQ (reference sequence). CDR3 length equals 9 residues. CDR3 residues: CASSPGGTF. CDR3 coding DNA: TGTGCCAGCAGCCCAGGGGGGACCTTC.

The chain carries TRBV19 and TRBJ2-6; D call uncertain. This CDR3 is 15 amino acids long. CDR1 and CDR2 from the germline V gene are LNHDA and SQIVND (reference sequence). Trimming left V 8 bases short and J 3 bases short, with 14 bases between. Here the CDR3 DNA reads TGTGCCAGTCTTAGGGTGGCTTATGGGGCCAACGTCCTGACTTTC. This sequence encodes CASLRVAYGANVLTF.

The J gene is TRBJ2-3, the V gene TRBV2; 9 nucleotides agree with TRBD2. The ends lost 6 bases at V and 3 bases at J; junction bases unmatched: 7. The CDR3 runs 15 residues. CDR1 SNHLY and CDR2 FYNNEI come from the germline V gene. CDR3: CASRGRLAETDTQYF. Written as DNA, the CDR3 is TGTGCCAGCAGAGGAAGACTAGCGGAAACAGATACGCAGTATTTT.

This clone occurred once. This chain joins TRBV5-1 and TRBJ2-7; TRBD2 matches 8 bases. This CDR3 comprises 16 residues. The V gene end was trimmed by 0 bases and the J gene end by 0 bases; junction bases not matched to a gene: 5. Germline-derived CDR1 and CDR2 are SGHRS and YFSETQ. CDR3 protein: CASSLGYGRASYEQYF. In nucleotides, the CDR3 is TGCGCCAGCAGCTTGGGATACGGGAGGGCCTCCTACGAGCAGTACTTC.

This sequence joins TRBV6-5 and TRBJ1-1; D is undetermined. CDR1 and CDR2 from the germline V gene are MNHEY and SVGAGI. This CDR3 contains 13 residues. V was cut by 2 bases and J by 2 bases, with 6 bases left in between. The CDR3 here is CASSYGPNTEAFF. The CDR3 coding sequence is TGTGCCAGCAGTTACGGGCCCAACACTGAAGCTTTCTTT.

This sequence joins TRBV5-4 and TRBJ2-3; D is uncertain. The CDR3 sequence is 11 residues long. The V end lost 7 bases, the J end lost 4 bases, and 7 bases lay between the germline ends. Germline V gene lookup returns CDR1 SGHNT and CDR2 YYREEE (reference sequence). This chain's CDR3 is CASVVSDTQYF. Here the CDR3 DNA reads TGTGCCAGCGTCGTCTCAGATACGCAGTATTTT.

V gene TRBV30 combines with J gene TRBJ2-7; a possible D gene is TRBD1 (7 bases). Trimming took 2 bases from V and 5 from J, leaving 19 bases between them. CDR3 length: 15 residues. Germline assignment: CDR1 GTSNPN and CDR2 SVGIG (reference sequence). CDR3 sequence (DNA): TGTGCCTGGAGTCCAAACAGGAGGGGGCTGAACGAGCAGTACTTC. Translating gives CAWSPNRRGLNEQYF.

V is TRBV4-2 and J is TRBJ1-4; D possibly corresponds to TRBD1 (5 bases). CDR1 LGHNA and CDR2 YNFKEQ come from the germline V gene. V was cut by 0 bases and J by 4 bases, with 21 bases left in between. The CDR3 is 19 residues long. This CDR3 reads CASSQDGGGTALRNEKLFF. The CDR3 DNA is TGTGCCAGCAGCCAAGACGGGGGTGGAACCGCGCTCCGTAATGAAAAACTGTTTTTT.

The chain links TRBV7-2 to TRBJ2-2; 15 bases line up with TRBD2. The junction had 6 bases not matched to a gene; V was cut back by 5 bases and J by 5 bases. This CDR3 has 17 residues. Germline V lookup: CDR1 SGHTA, CDR2 FQGNSA. CDR3 in amino acids: CASSHGTSGRRTGELFF. As DNA, the CDR3 is TGTGCCAGCAGCCACGGGACTAGCGGGAGGAGAACCGGGGAGCTGTTTTTT.

The chain combines TRBV4-3 with TRBJ2-5; D may be TRBD2 (5 bases). CDR3 size: 15 residues. Germline V gene sequence: CDR1 LGHNA, CDR2 YSLEER. V was shortened by 4 bases and J by 2 bases, with 14 bases between the two germline ends. CDR3: CASSPRGLVQETQYF. Here the CDR3 DNA reads TGCGCCAGCAGCCCACGCGGGCTAGTGCAAGAGACCCAGTACTTC.